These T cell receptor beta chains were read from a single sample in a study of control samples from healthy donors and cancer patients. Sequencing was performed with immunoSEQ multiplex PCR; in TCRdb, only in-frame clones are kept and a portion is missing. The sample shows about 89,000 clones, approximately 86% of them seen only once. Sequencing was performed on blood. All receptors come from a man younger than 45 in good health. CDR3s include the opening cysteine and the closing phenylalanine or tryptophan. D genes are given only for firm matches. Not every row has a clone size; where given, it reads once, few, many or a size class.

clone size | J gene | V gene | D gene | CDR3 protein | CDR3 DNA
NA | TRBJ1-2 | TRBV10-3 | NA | CAISYDRLARGGYTF | TGTGCCATCAGTTATGACAGACTAGCTAGGGGTGGCTACACCTTC
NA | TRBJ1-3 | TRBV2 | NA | CASSESRGSSGNTIYF | TGTGCCAGCAGTGAATCGCGGGGGTCCTCTGGAAACACCATATATTTT
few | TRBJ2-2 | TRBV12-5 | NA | CASGLGATNTGELFF | TGTGCTAGTGGCCTAGGGGCCACGAACACCGGGGAGCTGTTTTTT
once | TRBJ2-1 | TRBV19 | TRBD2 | CASSIGLAGGIYNEQFF | TGTGCCAGTAGTATAGGGTTAGCGGGGGGAATATACAATGAGCAGTTCTTC
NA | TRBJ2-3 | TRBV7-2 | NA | CASSRPPTDTQYF | TGTGCCAGCAGCCGCCCCCCCACAGATACGCAGTATTTT
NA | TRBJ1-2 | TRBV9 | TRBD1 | CASSATGWGYTF | TGTGCCAGCAGCGCGACAGGGTGGGGCTACACCTTC
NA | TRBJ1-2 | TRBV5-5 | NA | CASSLATYLRGSDGYTF | TGTGCCAGCAGCTTGGCGACTTATCTCAGGGGCTCCGATGGCTACACCTTC
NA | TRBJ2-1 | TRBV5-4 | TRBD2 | CASSVRLAGDGGEQFF | TGTGCCAGCAGCGTCCGACTAGCGGGGGACGGGGGGGAGCAGTTCTTC
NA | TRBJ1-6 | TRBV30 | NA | CASAGSYNSPLHF | TGTGCCTCCGCCGGCTCCTATAATTCACCCCTCCACTTT
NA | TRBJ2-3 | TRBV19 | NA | CASSIGVGRDTQYF | TGTGCCAGTAGTATAGGTGTGGGGAGAGATACGCAGTATTTT
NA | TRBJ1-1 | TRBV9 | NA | CASTRSGPNTEAFF | TGTGCCAGCACCCGATCAGGACCGAACACTGAAGCTTTCTTT
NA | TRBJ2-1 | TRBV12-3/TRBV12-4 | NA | CASSFGSDWEQFF | TGTGCCAGCAGTTTCGGCAGCGATTGGGAGCAGTTCTTC
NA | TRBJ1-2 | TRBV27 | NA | CASSFGRNNYGYTF | TGTGCCAGCAGTTTTGGCCGAAATAACTATGGCTACACCTTC
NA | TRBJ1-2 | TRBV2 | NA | CASSASYGYTF | TGTGCCAGCAGCGCATCCTATGGCTACACCTTC
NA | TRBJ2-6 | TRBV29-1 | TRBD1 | CSVEARTGGGGANVLTF | TGCAGCGTTGAAGCCCGGACAGGGGGCGGTGGGGCCAACGTCCTGACTTTC
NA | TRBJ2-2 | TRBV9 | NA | CASSVGDWAGELFF | TGTGCCAGCAGCGTAGGAGACTGGGCCGGGGAGCTGTTTTTT
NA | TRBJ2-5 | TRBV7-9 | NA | CASSLVAGTETQYF | TGTGCCAGCAGCTTAGTGGCAGGCACAGAGACCCAGTACTTC
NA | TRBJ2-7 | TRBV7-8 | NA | CASREISSYEQYF | TGTGCCAGCAGGGAGATTAGCTCCTACGAGCAGTACTTC
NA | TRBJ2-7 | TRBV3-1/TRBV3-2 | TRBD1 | CASRAGTGGYEQYF | TGTGCCAGCAGAGCCGGGACAGGGGGATACGAGCAGTACTTC
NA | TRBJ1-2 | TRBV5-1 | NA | CASRLRGAPGYGYTF | TGCGCCAGCAGGCTCCGCGGGGCCCCCGGGTATGGCTACACCTTC
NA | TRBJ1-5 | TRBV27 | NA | CASSSHPPGKIGGQPQHF | TGTGCCAGCAGTTCGCACCCGCCCGGGAAAATTGGGGGTCAGCCCCAGCATTTT
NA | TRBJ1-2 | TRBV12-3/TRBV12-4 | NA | CASSLESYGYTF | TGTGCCAGCAGTTTAGAATCGTACGGCTACACCTTC
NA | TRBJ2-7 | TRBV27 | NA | CASSFGGNEQYF | TGTGCCAGCAGTTTTGGGGGTAACGAGCAGTACTTC
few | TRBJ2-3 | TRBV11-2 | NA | CASSLSGSSFMTSTDTQYF | TGTGCCAGCAGCTTGTCCGGTAGCAGCTTCATGACTAGCACAGATACGCAGTATTTT
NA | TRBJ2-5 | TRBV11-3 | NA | CASSSPREETQYF | TGTGCCAGCAGCTCCCCACGGGAAGAGACCCAGTACTTC
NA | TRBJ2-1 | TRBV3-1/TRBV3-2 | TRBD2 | CASSQVSGASGGPTYNEQFF | TGTGCCAGCAGCCAAGTATCCGGAGCTAGCGGGGGGCCAACCTACAATGAGCAGTTCTTC
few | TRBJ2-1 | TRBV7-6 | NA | CASSLISYNEQFF | TGTGCCAGCAGCTTGATCTCCTACAATGAGCAGTTCTTC
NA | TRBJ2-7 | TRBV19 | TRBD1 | CASSPGTGANYEQYF | TGTGCCAGTAGTCCCGGGACAGGAGCCAACTACGAGCAGTACTTC
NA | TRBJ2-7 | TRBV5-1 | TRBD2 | CASSTGTSGGYEQYF | TGCGCCAGCAGCACGGGGACTAGCGGGGGGTACGAGCAGTACTTC
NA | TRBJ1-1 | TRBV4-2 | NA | CASSQEGLVGNTEAFF | TGTGCCAGCAGCCAAGAAGGGCTTGTAGGGAACACTGAAGCTTTCTTT
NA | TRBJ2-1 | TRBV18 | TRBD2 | CASSPPGRAAYNEQFF | TGTGCCAGCTCACCACCGGGGAGGGCTGCCTACAATGAGCAGTTCTTC
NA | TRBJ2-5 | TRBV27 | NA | CASSFARQETQYF | TGTGCCAGCAGTTTCGCACGTCAAGAGACCCAGTACTTC
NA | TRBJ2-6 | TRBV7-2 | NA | CASSLDLSGANVLTF | TGTGCCAGCAGCTTAGACCTCTCTGGGGCCAACGTCCTGACTTTC
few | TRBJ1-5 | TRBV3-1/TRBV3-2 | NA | CASSQGGAGAQHF | TGTGCCAGCAGCCAAGGTGGGGCCGGGGCCCAGCATTTT
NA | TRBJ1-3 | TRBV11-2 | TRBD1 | CASGGQGDTIYF | TGTGCCAGCGGGGGACAGGGGGACACCATATATTTT
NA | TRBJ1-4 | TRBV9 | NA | CASSWTTMGKEKLFF | TGTGCCAGCAGCTGGACGACAATGGGGAAGGAAAAACTGTTTTTT
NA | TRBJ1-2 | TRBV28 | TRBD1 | CASSSTGTGGWGYTF | TGTGCCAGCAGTTCAACCGGGACAGGGGGTTGGGGCTACACCTTC
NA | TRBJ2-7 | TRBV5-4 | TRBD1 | CASSEDRWSYEQYF | TGTGCCAGCAGCGAGGACAGGTGGTCCTACGAGCAGTACTTC
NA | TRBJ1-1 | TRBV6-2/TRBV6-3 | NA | CASSSLESGTEAFF | TGTGCCAGCAGCTCCCTGGAGTCGGGCACTGAAGCTTTCTTT
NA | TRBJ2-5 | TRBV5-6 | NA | CASSRGTQYQETQYF | TGTGCCAGCAGCAGAGGGACCCAGTACCAAGAGACCCAGTACTTC
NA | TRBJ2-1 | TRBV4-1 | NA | CASSQNRGKGNEQFF | TGCGCCAGCAGCCAAAATCGGGGAAAAGGCAATGAGCAGTTCTTC